What follows is one TCR beta chain and its context. No cognate antigen has been identified for it. One base away there is no much larger clone; base qualities are not given. The data originate from a study of T cell responses to AZD1222 COVID-19 vaccine (dated by TCRdb to the early 2020s). Regarding the complete study: TCR sequencing was performed for more than 230 trial participants, of whom about 200 were given two doses of AZD1222 and some 25 were given two doses of MenACWY control vaccine. Enrollment into the trials was organized by age into subgroups of 18-55, 56-69 and 70-plus years, and those subgroups contained roughly 160, 29 and 62 TCR-sequenced participants, respectively. Summary of the overall study and its limitations: A significant rise in spike-specific TCR breadth and depth was observed after two AZD1222 doses relative to day 0 and relative to MenACWY recipients. Participants were mostly white British and included more females than males, and it was suggested by the authors that clonal diversity may have been underestimated. Only five to seven AZD1222 recipients were SARS-CoV-2 seropositive at baseline, limiting conclusions about previously exposed vaccinees. The 56-69-year group was small, and its depth increase did not reach significance, likely because of low power. No day 14 peak-response samples were available, so repertoires were characterized only after the peak T cell response. Vaccine-associated CD4 TCRs spanned the whole spike protein, with dominant responses in regions 160-218 and 743-854. Epitopes outside the regions mutated in the B.1.351 and B.1.1.7 variants were reportedly recognized by nearly half of the unique spike-specific TCRs.

The time point label corresponds to: baseline before first vaccination. Sample treatment or condition, as interpreted from the label and publication: meningococcal conjugate vaccine given as trial control. The vaccinee samples were drawn from two UK trials, COV001 and COV002, one of which was a single-blind randomized controlled phase 2/3 trial testing AZD1222 (ChAdOx1 nCoV-19) in healthy adults. For TCRbeta chain sequencing, PBMC samples from trial participants were taken at day 0 and at day 28 after the second dose. Looking up the germline V gene yields CDR1 MNHEY and CDR2 SVGAGI. From V the trimming removes 2 bases and from J it removes 10 bases, while the gene matches leave 9 bases of the junction unaccounted for. The CDR3 starts with the cysteine, ends with the phenylalanine, and has 16 residues. Only CDR3 DNA is held: 48 bases, read in frame from base 1. The CDR3 regions of human TCRbeta chains were analyzed by immunosequencing. The original methods were these. TCRs in the repertoires were compared against a reference library of SARS-CoV-2-specific TCRs that had been generated with the MIRA antigen-specificity platform. Breadth was defined as the fraction of unique TCRs that were SARS-CoV-2-associated. Depth was defined as the fraction of total T cells that were SARS-CoV-2-associated. Using the MIRA data, every spike-specific TCR was mapped to the spike region that the TCR reacted to and assigned to either a CD4 or a CD8 class. Log10-transformed breadth and depth values were compared by one-way ANOVA with Sidak's multiple comparisons tests. TCRdb mirrors the immuneACCESS table, restricted to in-frame sequences. Some clones are absent from its copies; in checked studies, under half trace to an unresolved V gene, and the reason for the others is unknown. That table gives V, J and clone size, and the DNA gave D and trimming. The sample has about 83,000 clones on record, 75% to 95% of them singletons. The ten largest account for less than 5.5% of the sample.

The sequence joins TRBV6-5 to TRBJ2-1, with 12 bases matching TRBD2. Sequences were derived from peripheral blood, sampled on day 0 of MenACWY control vaccination. The sequence was obtained from an adult in good health. The DNA sequence follows: TGTGCCAGCAGTTACCAGGTGACTAGCGGGAGAGGGGAGCAGTTCTTC. Its protein product is CASSYQVTSGRGEQFF.